The 8 T cell receptor beta chains listed next were all sequenced from one sample in a study of preoperative IRX-2 immunotherapy in early breast cancer. TCRdb's table, derived via immunoSEQ multiplex PCR, lists solely in-frame clones and lacks some. The table lists about 29,000 clones, around 90% of them singletons. The treatment here: preoperative locoregional IRX-2 cytokine immunotherapy. Sampling took place from a patient treated with IRX-2 immunotherapy. The receptors were gathered from a human donor with breast cancer.

The CDR3 loop is CASSKPAGEGTDTQYF. The CDR3 DNA is TGTGCCAGCAGTAAGCCAGCGGGAGAGGGAACAGATACGCAGTATTTT. The chain has TRBV6-6 and TRBJ2-3; TRBD2 aligns across 8 bases. The CDR3 is 16 amino acids. V shed 5 bases and J 3 bases; nucleotides not matched to a gene: 10. Germline V lookup: CDR1 MNHNY, CDR2 SVGAGI (reference sequence).

The V gene is TRBV7-6, the J gene TRBJ2-3; possible D gene TRBD1, 5 bases. The germline V and J ends were trimmed by 1 base and 3 bases, with 14 bases remaining between them. Germline lookup yields CDR1 SGHVS and CDR2 FNYEAQ. This CDR3 region has 16 residues. The CDR3 reads CASSLGSQGRTDTQYF. In nucleotides, the CDR3 is TGTGCCAGCAGCTTAGGCTCCCAGGGAAGAACAGATACGCAGTATTTT.

The V call is TRBV28, the J call TRBJ2-5, with D possibly being TRBD1 (7 bases). This CDR3 contains 17 residues. V was pared by 2 bases and J by 5 bases, with 21 bases between. The V gene's germline CDR1 is MDHEN and CDR2 SYDVKM. The CDR3 sequence: CASSLQGGRGFFETQYF. In DNA form, the CDR3 reads TGTGCCAGCAGTTTACAGGGGGGCAGGGGGTTTTTTGAGACCCAGTACTTC.

The chain employs TRBV9 and TRBJ1-3; D gene ambiguous. Germline V CDR1 and CDR2: SGDLS, YYNGEE. The length of the CDR3 is 14 residues. The V end was cut by 2 bases, the J end by 0 bases, with 6 bases between. CDR3 nucleotides: TGTGCCAGCAGCGTGCGGAACTCTGGAAACACCATATATTTT. This translates into CASSVRNSGNTIYF.

The chain carries TRBV4-1 and TRBJ2-5, with 7 bases fitting TRBD1. The CDR3 spans 16 residues. After removal of 1 base from V and 3 bases from J, the junction contained 8 bases not matched to a gene. From germline, CDR1 is MGHRA and CDR2 YSYEKL. The CDR3 loop reads CASSQASGTEKETQYF. CDR3 bases: TGCGCCAGCAGCCAAGCCTCCGGGACAGAAAAAGAGACCCAGTACTTC.

By its share, this clone is medium-sized. The J gene is TRBJ2-2, the V gene TRBV6-4, with D maybe TRBD2 (7 bases). The CDR3 spans 16 residues. Germline CDR1 and CDR2: MRHNA and SNTAGT. Trimming cost V 0 bases and J 4 bases, with 12 bases left between them. Here the CDR3 DNA reads TGTGCCAGCAGTGACTCGGATCGGGGGGCCACCGGGGAGCTGTTTTTT. It is translated as CASSDSDRGATGELFF.

V usage is TRBV6-1 and J usage is TRBJ2-7; 8 nucleotides line up with TRBD2. V lost 0 bases to trimming and J lost 4 bases; unmatched junction nucleotides: 8. Germline loops: CDR1 MNHNS, CDR2 SASEGT. The CDR3 loop spans 16 amino acids. The CDR3 protein is CASSEAGAGESYEQYF. Written as DNA, the CDR3 is TGTGCCAGCAGTGAAGCGGGAGCGGGGGAGTCTTACGAGCAGTACTTC.

The chain links TRBV28 to TRBJ2-7; D remains ambiguous. Germline-derived CDR1 and CDR2 are MDHEN and SYDVKM. The CDR3 runs to 14 residues. V lost 2 bases to trimming and J lost 0 bases, with 8 bases between them. The CDR3 coding sequence is TGTGCCAGCAGTTTAAGTCGGCTCTCCTACGAGCAGTACTTC. Protein sequence: CASSLSRLSYEQYF.